This TCR beta chain appears in the sequencing data of a study of PD-1 blockade in mismatch repair-deficient tumors. Background on the study: Enrolled about 2013-2017, patients had progressing, pretreated mismatch repair-deficient cancers of approximately 13 types.

The study, taken as a whole, reports: Rapid post-treatment expansion, then contraction, generally preceding radiologic response, marked tumor-resident clones.

PCR or immunohistochemistry showed mismatch repair deficiency in every enrolled patient. The TCR-sequenced patients were a few responders to pembrolizumab. CDR3 length: 16 residues. CDR1 is SEHNR, CDR2 FQNEAQ, per germline (reference sequence). V was clipped by 1 base and J by 2 bases; unmatched bases: 6. Libraries were prepared by immunoSEQ multiplex PCR; TCRdb keeps only in-frame clonotypes and omits some of them. The sample yields around 110,000 clones, 60% to 85% seen once. A remark on this clone: Its antigen is unknown. Other DNA sequences in the sample encode the same CDR3.

The receptor's source is an adult with mismatch repair-deficient cancer. The sample here was peripheral blood, taken roughly 13 months after starting pembrolizumab. V is TRBV7-9 and J is TRBJ2-7, with 9 bases aligning to TRBD2. The CDR3 loop is CASSLGGSGGTYEQYF. Here the CDR3 DNA reads TGTGCCAGCAGCTTAGGGGGCAGCGGGGGGACCTACGAGCAGTACTTC. The full variable domain, completed using reference TRBV7-9 and TRBJ2-7, is DTGVSQNPRHKITKRGQNVTFRCDPISEHNRLYWYRQTLGQGPEFLTYFQNEAQLEKSRLLSDRFSAERPKGSFSTLEIQRTEQGDSAMYLCASSLGGSGGTYEQYFGPGTRLTVT.